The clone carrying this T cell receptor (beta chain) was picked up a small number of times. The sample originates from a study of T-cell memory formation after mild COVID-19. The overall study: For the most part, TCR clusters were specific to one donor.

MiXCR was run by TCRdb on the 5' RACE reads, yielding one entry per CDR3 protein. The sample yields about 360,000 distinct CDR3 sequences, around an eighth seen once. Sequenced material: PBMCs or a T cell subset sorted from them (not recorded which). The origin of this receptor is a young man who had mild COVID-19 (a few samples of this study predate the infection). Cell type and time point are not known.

The CDR3 loop reads CASTPGLAFNEQFF. The CDR3 DNA follows: TGTGCCAGCACCCCGGGGCTAGCCTTCAATGAGCAGTTCTTC. The chain couples TRBV12-3 or TRBV12-4 to TRBJ2-1; the D gene could be TRBD1 or TRBD2 (5 bases each). This CDR3 has 14 amino acids. V lost 7 bases and J lost 6, with 16 bases in between.